The clone carrying this T cell receptor (beta chain) was recorded a few times. What it binds is not known. These data belong to a study of cytomegalovirus exposure and HLA in healthy donors. Whole-study findings and limits: Sequencing depth across donors, presence/absence analyses assumed, was roughly uniform. When analyzed later, a missense DCLRE1C variant was found to be linked to TCR beta V- and J-gene trimming.

Primers included in the PCR were 60 Vbeta and 13 Jbeta primers. Sequenced by immunoSEQ multiplex PCR; TCRdb stores in-frame clones only, minus some. The data show under 150,000 clones, less than 80% seen once. The V and J ends lost 0 bases and 1 base respectively, with 14 bases between them. The CDR3 totals 17 residues. CDR1 is LNHNV, CDR2 YYDKDF, per germline (reference sequence). Donors sampled were nominally healthy, though unrecorded immune exposures were likely. Material: PBMCs. The chain recombines TRBV15 with TRBJ2-3, with no clear D. The TCR comes from a middle-aged woman in good health and CMV-seropositive. This chain's CDR3 is CATSRDLSYGGTDTQYF. The CDR3 nucleotides are TGTGCCACCAGCAGAGATCTAAGCTACGGTGGCACAGATACGCAGTATTTT.